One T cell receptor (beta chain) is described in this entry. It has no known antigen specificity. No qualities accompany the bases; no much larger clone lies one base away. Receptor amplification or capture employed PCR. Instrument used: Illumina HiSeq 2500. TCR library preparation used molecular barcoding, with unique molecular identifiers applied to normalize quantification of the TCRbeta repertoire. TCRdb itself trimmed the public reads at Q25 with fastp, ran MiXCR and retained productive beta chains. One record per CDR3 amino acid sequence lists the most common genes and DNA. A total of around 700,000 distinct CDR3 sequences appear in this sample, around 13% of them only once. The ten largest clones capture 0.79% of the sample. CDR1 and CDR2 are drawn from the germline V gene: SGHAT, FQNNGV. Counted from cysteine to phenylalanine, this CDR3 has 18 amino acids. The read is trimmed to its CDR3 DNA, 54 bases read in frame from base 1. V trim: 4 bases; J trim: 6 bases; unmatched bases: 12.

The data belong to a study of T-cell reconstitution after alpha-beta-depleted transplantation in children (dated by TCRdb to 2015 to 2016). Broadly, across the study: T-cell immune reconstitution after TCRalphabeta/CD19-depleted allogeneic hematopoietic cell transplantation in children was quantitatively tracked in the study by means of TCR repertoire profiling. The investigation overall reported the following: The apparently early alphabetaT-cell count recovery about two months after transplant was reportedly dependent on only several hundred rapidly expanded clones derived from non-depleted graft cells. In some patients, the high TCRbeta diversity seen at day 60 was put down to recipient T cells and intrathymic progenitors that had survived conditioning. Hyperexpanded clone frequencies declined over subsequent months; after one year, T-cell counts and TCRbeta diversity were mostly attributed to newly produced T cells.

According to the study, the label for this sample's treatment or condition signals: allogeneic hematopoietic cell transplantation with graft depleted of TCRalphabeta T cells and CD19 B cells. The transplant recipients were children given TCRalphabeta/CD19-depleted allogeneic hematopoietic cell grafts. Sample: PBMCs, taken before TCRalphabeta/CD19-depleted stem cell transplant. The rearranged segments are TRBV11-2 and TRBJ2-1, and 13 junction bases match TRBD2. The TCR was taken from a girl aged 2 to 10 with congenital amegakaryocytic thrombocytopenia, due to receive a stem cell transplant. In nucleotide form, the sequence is TGTGCCAGCAGCTCCTCCGAAAGGGGACTAGCGGGACTCAATGAGCAGTTCTTC. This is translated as CASSSSERGLAGLNEQFF.